The source of this TCR beta chain is a study of T-cell reconstitution after alpha-beta-depleted transplantation in children. Study results and limitations: Alpha-beta T cells about two months after transplant reportedly derived from several hundred expanded graft clones. At day 60, the high TCRbeta diversity found in some patients originated from recipient T cells and thymic progenitors that had survived.

Germline V gene lookup returns CDR1 SGHNT and CDR2 YYREEE (reference sequence). V lost 4 bases to trimming and J lost 5 bases; unmatched junction nucleotides: 9. There are 15 residues in the CDR3. With regard to this clonotype: Its antigen is unknown.

The library targeted TCRbeta and was prepared with unique molecular identifiers. TCRdb re-derived calls from the PCR reads in MiXCR, one entry per CDR3 protein. The data contain fewer than 500,000 distinct CDR3 sequences, 43% of them singletons. The starting material was PBMCs, obtained before TCRalphabeta/CD19-depleted stem cell transplant. The TCR was taken from a girl aged 2 to 9 with aplastic anemia, due to receive a stem cell transplant. This chain uses TRBV5-4 with TRBJ2-3; TRBD2 matches at 8 bases. In DNA form, the CDR3 reads TGTGCCAGCAGCCCCCGTTCGGGGGGGAGAGATACGCAGTATTTT. Its translation is CASSPRSGGRDTQYF.